This T cell receptor beta chain is drawn from a study of cytomegalovirus exposure and HLA in healthy donors. Whole-study findings and limits: The study put some 160 TCR beta chains on its list as cytomegalovirus-associated.

Both 60 Vbeta primers and 13 Jbeta primers went into the PCR. This table comes from immunoSEQ multiplex PCR, and its TCRdb copy is limited to in-frame clones, with some not included. The sample yields some 150,000 clones, approximately 80% seen once. Worth noting for this clone: Its antigen is not identified.

Trimming removed 2 bases at V and 6 bases at J, with 12 bases between. This CDR3 has 14 amino acids. Germline V gene sequence: CDR1 SGHRS, CDR2 YFSETQ. The source of this sequence is a woman younger than 35 in good health and CMV-seronegative. The chain is built from TRBV5-1 and TRBJ2-1, with D perhaps matching TRBD1 (6 bases). Sequenced input: PBMCs. The CDR3 here is CASSLGQGINEQFF. The CDR3 coding sequence is TGCGCCAGCAGCTTAGGGCAGGGGATCAATGAGCAGTTCTTC.